Listed below are T cell receptor beta chains from one sample, sequenced in a study of blood T cell repertoires in COVID-19. Generated by immunoSEQ multiplex PCR, the TCRdb table keeps only in-frame clones and is missing some. The sample includes 45,000 to 50,000 clones, roughly four fifths of them seen just once. What was sequenced was peripheral blood. The origin of the receptors is a man aged 35 to 55 with acute or convalescent COVID-19. The CDR3 runs from the conserved cysteine through the conserved F or W. A D gene is named only where the DNA matches it firmly. Some rows mark clone size as missing; the rest say once, few, many or name a class of expanded clone.

CASTRQGVTGELFF,TGCGCCAGCACAAGACAGGGGGTAACCGGGGAGCTGTTTTTT,TRBJ2-2,TRBD1,-,TRBV5-1
CASSPGQGAEKLFF,TGTGCCAGCAGCCCCGGACAGGGGGCTGAAAAACTGTTTTTT,TRBJ1-4,TRBD1,-,TRBV7-2
CATSMPVNTGELFF,TGTGCCACCAGCATGCCGGTGAACACCGGGGAGCTGTTTTTT,TRBJ2-2,-,-,TRBV15
CATSDPTGGGPDTQYF,TGTGCCACCAGTGACCCCACAGGGGGCGGACCAGATACGCAGTATTTT,TRBJ2-3,TRBD1,-,TRBV24-1
CASSPMSNTEAFF,TGTGCCAGCTCACCGATGAGCAACACTGAAGCTTTCTTT,TRBJ1-1,-,-,TRBV18
CASSEAKSGQGDYGYTF,TGTGCCAGCAGTGAAGCGAAGTCGGGACAGGGGGACTATGGCTACACCTTC,TRBJ1-2,TRBD1,-,TRBV2
CASSEVEGSPLHF,TGTGCCAGCAGTGAAGTTGAGGGTTCACCCCTCCACTTT,TRBJ1-6,-,-,TRBV6-1
CASSLIRQPNTEAFF,TGTGCCAGCAGCTTAATCCGACAGCCGAACACTGAAGCTTTCTTT,TRBJ1-1,-,-,TRBV7-2
CASSLLTVNTEAFF,TGTGCCAGCAGCTTACTCACGGTGAACACTGAAGCTTTCTTT,TRBJ1-1,-,-,TRBV11-2
CASSRSLQGNTEAFF,TGTGCCAGCAGCCGGAGCCTCCAGGGGAACACTGAAGCTTTCTTT,TRBJ1-1,-,-,TRBV7-9
CSVDVSGNIQYF,TGCAGCGTTGACGTTTCGGGAAACATTCAGTACTTC,TRBJ2-4,-,once,TRBV29-1
CASSPPGSTDTQYF,TGTGCCAGCAGCCCCCCGGGAAGCACAGATACGCAGTATTTT,TRBJ2-3,-,once,TRBV7-2
CASTSYNEQFF,TGCGCCAGCACATCCTACAATGAGCAGTTCTTC,TRBJ2-1,-,-,TRBV4-1
CASSISGSPTDTQYF,TGTGCCAGCAGCATTAGCGGTTCCCCCACAGATACGCAGTATTTT,TRBJ2-3,-,-,TRBV7-9
CASSDPSPEQYF,TGCGCCAGCAGTGACCCTTCTCCCGAGCAGTACTTC,TRBJ2-7,-,-,TRBV10-2
CASSLGGGGRETQYF,TGTGCCAGCAGCTTAGGAGGGGGGGGGCGAGAGACCCAGTACTTC,TRBJ2-5,-,-,TRBV7-9
CASGLLQGYGYTF,TGTGCTAGTGGTTTGTTGCAGGGCTATGGCTACACCTTC,TRBJ1-2,-,-,TRBV12-5